The clone carrying this T cell receptor (beta chain) was picked up many times. Its antigen is as yet unknown. J was trimmed by 6 bases and V by 10 bases; bases with no gene match: 2. From germline, CDR1 is LGHDT and CDR2 YNNKEL (reference sequence). This CDR3 is 13 amino acids long. This sample was included in a study of T cells after yellow fever vaccination. Across the whole study: Fractions with few cells were prepared using SMART-Seq v4 Ultra Low Input.

Generation of TCR cDNA used 5'RACE template switching (which added a universal primer site and UMIs). Via MiXCR, TCRdb re-called the 5' RACE reads, giving one row per CDR3 protein. The table has tens of thousands of distinct CDR3 sequences, around 7% seen once. The study, taken as a whole, reports: At around 96% for CD4 and 70% to 90% for CD8, most primary-vaccination clones showed up again after the booster. Clonotypes appearing in both CD4 and CD8 compartments existed, and their share was small.

Sequenced material: CD8+ T cells sorted from PBMCs, taken 10 days after the first yellow fever vaccination. This sequence joins TRBV3-1 and TRBJ2-2, with 13 bases aligning to TRBD2. The source of this sequence is a man aged 18 to 29 who received the YFV17D yellow fever vaccine. CDR3: CATGLAGAGELFF. CDR3 sequence (DNA): TGTGCCACCGGACTAGCGGGGGCCGGGGAGCTGTTTTTT.